This is a list of T cell receptor beta chains from one sample in a study of blood T cell repertoires in COVID-19. Only in-frame clones appear in the TCRdb table, and some are missing; sequencing was by immunoSEQ multiplex PCR. Counted here are 150,000 to 200,000 clones, around 89% occurring once; the ten biggest clones make up 4% to 5%. The sequencing input was peripheral blood. Receptor source: a human donor in a cohort sampled during active COVID-19. The CDR3 runs from the conserved cysteine through the conserved F or W. The D gene is left open where the match is weak. For some rows the clone size is stated as once, few or many, or as a class when expanded; others skip it.

J: TRBJ2-3
V: TRBV25-1
D: NA
size: NA
DNA: TGTGCCAGCAAATCGAACGGAGATACGCAGTATTTT
CDR3: CASKSNGDTQYF

J: TRBJ2-7
V: TRBV6-5
D: TRBD1
size: NA
DNA: TGTGCCAGCAGTCGCGACAGGGACTACGAGCAGTACTTC
CDR3: CASSRDRDYEQYF

J: TRBJ2-5
V: TRBV7-8
D: NA
size: NA
DNA: TGTGCCAGCAGCCCAGCATCGGGTACCCAGTACTTC
CDR3: CASSPASGTQYF

J: TRBJ2-2
V: TRBV10-3
D: NA
size: NA
DNA: TGTGCCATCAGTGGGCGGGACACCGGGGAGCTGTTTTTT
CDR3: CAISGRDTGELFF

J: TRBJ1-2
V: TRBV7-9
D: NA
size: NA
DNA: TGTGCCAGCAGCTTAGCCGGAGGGAGCTATGGCTACACCTTC
CDR3: CASSLAGGSYGYTF

J: TRBJ2-7
V: TRBV28
D: NA
size: once
DNA: TGTGCCAGCAGTCCCCTCATGGCCTCCTACGAGCAGTACTTC
CDR3: CASSPLMASYEQYF

J: TRBJ1-2
V: TRBV5-1
D: NA
size: NA
DNA: TGCGCCAGCTCACAAACGACGGCCGGAGATGGCTACACCTTC
CDR3: CASSQTTAGDGYTF

J: TRBJ1-6
V: TRBV30
D: TRBD1
size: NA
DNA: TGTGCCCAGAAGTCACAGGGGGCGATCTCACCCCTCCACTTT
CDR3: CAQKSQGAISPLHF

J: TRBJ2-5
V: TRBV6-2/TRBV6-3
D: NA
size: once
DNA: TGTGCCAGCAGTTCCACCTTTGGGGGCGCGGAGACCCAGTACTTC
CDR3: CASSSTFGGAETQYF

J: TRBJ2-7
V: TRBV27
D: NA
size: NA
DNA: TGTGCCAGCAGTCGGCAGGGAGGCGAGCAGTACTTC
CDR3: CASSRQGGEQYF

J: TRBJ2-7
V: TRBV3-1/TRBV3-2
D: NA
size: few
DNA: TGTGCCAGCAGCCAGGTAACAGGGTCTTACGAGCAGTACTTC
CDR3: CASSQVTGSYEQYF

J: TRBJ1-5
V: TRBV5-1
D: NA
size: NA
DNA: TGCGCCAGCAGCTTGGACCAGGGGAGCAATCAGCCCCAGCATTTT
CDR3: CASSLDQGSNQPQHF

J: TRBJ2-5
V: TRBV28
D: NA
size: NA
DNA: TGTGCCAGCAGTAAGCGGATACAAGAGACCCAGTACTTC
CDR3: CASSKRIQETQYF

J: TRBJ2-1
V: TRBV6-5
D: NA
size: NA
DNA: TGTGCCAGCAGTCGAACTGTCCCTCAGGGTGAGCAGTTCTTC
CDR3: CASSRTVPQGEQFF

J: TRBJ2-1
V: TRBV4-2
D: TRBD2
size: once
DNA: TGTGCCAGCAGCCAAGACGAAGCGGGAGGGATTTACAATGAGCAGTTCTTC
CDR3: CASSQDEAGGIYNEQFF

J: TRBJ1-5
V: TRBV6-5
D: TRBD1
size: NA
DNA: TGTGCCAGCAGCCCAGACAGGGGAAGCAATCAGCCCCAGCATTTT
CDR3: CASSPDRGSNQPQHF

J: TRBJ1-2
V: TRBV7-2
D: TRBD1
size: NA
DNA: TGTGCCAGCATCCCTTACCCCGGGACAGGATGGGGCTACACCTTC
CDR3: CASIPYPGTGWGYTF

J: TRBJ1-5
V: TRBV7-8
D: NA
size: NA
DNA: TGTGCCAGCAGCCATCTTTGGGACAATAGGCAGCCCCAGCATTTT
CDR3: CASSHLWDNRQPQHF

J: TRBJ2-3
V: TRBV2
D: TRBD2
size: NA
DNA: TGTGCCAGCAACCTACTAGCGGGAGGGTCCACAGATACGCAGTATTTT
CDR3: CASNLLAGGSTDTQYF

J: TRBJ2-7
V: TRBV27
D: NA
size: NA
DNA: TGTGCCAGCAGTTCGACAGCAATATCCTACGAGCAGTACTTC
CDR3: CASSSTAISYEQYF

J: TRBJ2-1
V: TRBV29-1
D: TRBD1
size: NA
DNA: TGCAGCGCAACTAGACAGGGCGGAGAGCAGTTCTTC
CDR3: CSATRQGGEQFF

J: TRBJ1-2
V: TRBV2
D: TRBD1
size: NA
DNA: TGTGCCAGCAAATTCGGGACAGGGGGCAGCTATGGCTACACCTTC
CDR3: CASKFGTGGSYGYTF

J: TRBJ1-6
V: TRBV5-1
D: NA
size: NA
DNA: TGCGCCAGCAGCTTGGGGGACATAAATTCACCCCTCCACTTT
CDR3: CASSLGDINSPLHF

J: TRBJ2-7
V: TRBV6-2/TRBV6-3
D: NA
size: NA
DNA: TGTGCCAGCAGTTACCCCCCGAGAGAGCAGTACTTC
CDR3: CASSYPPREQYF

J: TRBJ2-1
V: TRBV6-2/TRBV6-3
D: TRBD2
size: NA
DNA: TGTGCCAGCAGTTACCCGCGGGGCAGCGGGGGGGGCTACAATGAGCAGTTCTTC
CDR3: CASSYPRGSGGGYNEQFF

J: TRBJ1-2
V: TRBV15
D: NA
size: NA
DNA: TGTGCCACCAGCAGAGATCGCACAGGGAGAACCTATGGCTACACCTTC
CDR3: CATSRDRTGRTYGYTF

J: TRBJ2-3
V: TRBV10-2
D: NA
size: NA
DNA: TGCGCCAGCAGTGAGGCTAGCGGCACAGATACGCAGTATTTT
CDR3: CASSEASGTDTQYF

J: TRBJ2-1
V: TRBV7-2
D: NA
size: NA
DNA: TGTGCCAGCAGCTTAGATCCAAGCTCTGGTAAAAATGAGCAGTTCTTC
CDR3: CASSLDPSSGKNEQFF

J: TRBJ2-7
V: TRBV9
D: TRBD1
size: NA
DNA: TGTGCCAGCAGCCCAGGGGACAGGCCCTACGAGCAGTACTTC
CDR3: CASSPGDRPYEQYF

J: TRBJ2-1
V: TRBV28
D: NA
size: NA
DNA: TGTGCCAGCAGTTTGGTGGCGGGATTTAACAATGAGCAGTTCTTC
CDR3: CASSLVAGFNNEQFF

J: TRBJ2-7
V: TRBV7-6
D: NA
size: NA
DNA: TGTGCCAGCAGCTTAGATCCTAGCATCTCCTCCGAGCAGTACTTC
CDR3: CASSLDPSISSEQYF

J: TRBJ2-7
V: TRBV5-6
D: TRBD1
size: few
DNA: TGTGCCAGCAGCGGGGACAGGGGGCAACGCGAGCAGTACTTC
CDR3: CASSGDRGQREQYF

J: TRBJ2-2
V: TRBV14
D: TRBD2
size: few
DNA: TGTGCCAGCAGCCTCCGGGGGGACCCCTACACCGGGGAGCTGTTTTTT
CDR3: CASSLRGDPYTGELFF

J: TRBJ2-7
V: TRBV6-5
D: TRBD2
size: NA
DNA: TGTGCCAGCAGTTACAACGCAGCGGGAGTGTCCGAGCAGTACTTC
CDR3: CASSYNAAGVSEQYF

J: TRBJ2-4
V: TRBV5-7
D: NA
size: NA
DNA: TGTGCCAGCAGCCTAAGTCCAGACAGGTGCTTAGCCAAAAACATTCAGTACTTC
CDR3: CASSLSPDRCLAKNIQYF

J: TRBJ1-4
V: TRBV18
D: NA
size: NA
DNA: TGTGCCAGCTCAGCGGGGAGGACTAATGAAAAACTGTTTTTT
CDR3: CASSAGRTNEKLFF

J: TRBJ1-5
V: TRBV28
D: TRBD1
size: NA
DNA: TGTGCCAGCAGTTTTGGTGGAGGGGGCGGTCAGCCCCAGCATTTT
CDR3: CASSFGGGGGQPQHF

J: TRBJ2-2
V: TRBV28
D: TRBD2
size: NA
DNA: TGTGCCAGCAGTTCCCCCGGGTCTAGCGGGAGAATTAACTACCGCGGGGAGCTGTTTTTT
CDR3: CASSSPGSSGRINYRGELFF